These 20 T cell receptor beta chains were sequenced from one sample in a study of blood T cell repertoires in COVID-19. The protocol was immunoSEQ multiplex PCR, while the TCRdb copy is restricted to in-frame clones and leaves out a portion. The table lists roughly 200,000 clones, about 90% of them singletons. The sequenced sample consisted of peripheral blood. The receptor source for this set is a man younger than 30 with active or convalescent COVID-19.

The rearrangement joins TRBV12-3 or TRBV12-4 to TRBJ1-1, with 7 bases identical to TRBD1. Unmatched junction bases numbered 1, after V lost 5 bases and J lost 7 bases. This CDR3 region has 11 residues. The CDR3 region is CASSDRVEAFF. The CDR3 bases are TGTGCCAGCAGTGACAGGGTTGAAGCTTTCTTT.

The V and J genes are TRBV10-3 and TRBJ2-1; TRBD2 agrees at 7 bases. CDR3 length equals 14 residues. Losses at the gene ends were 0 bases for V and 11 bases for J; bases not matched to a gene: 7. Germline V gene sequence: CDR1 ENHRY, CDR2 SYGVKD. CDR3 region: CAISESGREAKQFF. The CDR3 coding sequence is TGTGCCATCAGTGAGTCTGGCCGGGAGGCGAAGCAGTTCTTC.

V is TRBV15 and J is TRBJ1-5; TRBD1 might be the D (6 bases). CDR1 is LNHNV, CDR2 YYDKDF, per germline (reference sequence). Trimming left V 1 base short and J 3 bases short, with 7 bases between. This CDR3 has 14 residues. CDR3 coding DNA: TGTGCCACCAGCAGAGGGGGGCTCAATCAGCCCCAGCATTTT. This encodes CATSRGGLNQPQHF.

This rearrangement joins TRBV7-3 to TRBJ2-5; 7 nucleotides align to TRBD1. Germline V gene data show CDR1 as SGHTA and CDR2 as FQGTGA. There are 13 residues in the CDR3. With 5 bases clipped from V and 2 bases from J, the junction kept 2 bases outside the gene matches. The CDR3 is CASSPGQQETQYF. The CDR3 bases are TGTGCCAGCAGCCCGGGACAGCAAGAGACCCAGTACTTC.

The rearrangement joins TRBV20-1 to TRBJ1-2; TRBD1 matches at 7 bases. This CDR3 comprises 10 residues. After removal of 5 bases from V and 7 bases from J, the junction contained 1 base not matched to a gene. Looked up from germline, CDR1 is DFQATT and CDR2 is SNEGSKA (reference sequence). In nucleotides, the CDR3 is TGCAGTGCTCGACAGGGTGGCTACACCTTC. Translating it yields CSARQGGYTF.

This sequence joins TRBV5-6 and TRBJ2-1; 11 nucleotides match TRBD1. The CDR3 contains 12 residues. J gave up 8 bases and V 5 bases, and 0 bases lay outside the gene matches. Germline CDR1 SGHDT, CDR2 YYEEEE. The CDR3 DNA follows: TGTGCCAGCAGGGGACAGGGGGATGAGCAGTTCTTC. Encoded protein: CASRGQGDEQFF.

The chain combines TRBV30 with TRBJ1-6; TRBD1 matches 8 bases. The CDR3 runs to 14 residues. V shed 4 bases and J 8 bases; nucleotides not matched to a gene: 7. Per the germline V gene, CDR1 is GTSNPN and CDR2 is SVGIG (reference sequence). The CDR3: CAWTGGRMYSPLHF. The CDR3 DNA reads TGTGCCTGGACAGGGGGCCGCATGTATTCACCCCTCCACTTT. Looking up the rest from reference TRBV30 and TRBJ1-6 gives the full variable domain: SQTIHQWPATLVQPVGSPLSLECTVEGTSNPNLYWYRQAAGRGLQLLFYSVGIGQISSEVPQNLSASRPQDRQFILSSKKLLLSDSGFYLCAWTGGRMYSPLHFGNGTRLTVT.

The CDR3 DNA is TGTGCCAGCAGCGTAATAGCAGGGGGAAACACTGAAGCTTTCTTT. As protein: CASSVIAGGNTEAFF. V usage is TRBV9 and J usage is TRBJ1-1; 7 bases are a match to TRBD1. The CDR3 sequence is 15 residues long. CDR1 SGDLS and CDR2 YYNGEE come from the germline V gene. Trimming removed 1 base from V and 2 bases from J; junction bases left unmatched: 5.

This clone appeared once. V gene TRBV30 combines with J gene TRBJ1-2; D is perhaps TRBD1 (6 bases). The CDR3 extends over 14 amino acids. Germline V lookup: CDR1 GTSNPN, CDR2 SVGIG (reference sequence). With 1 base removed from V and 1 base from J, the gap between germline ends came to 10 bases. The CDR3, as DNA: TGTGCCTGGAGTGGGGACACCTTTAACTATGGCTACACCTTC. It translates to CAWSGDTFNYGYTF.

This rearrangement joins TRBV27 to TRBJ1-2; 9 bases agree with TRBD1. Germline V lookup: CDR1 MNHEY, CDR2 SMNVEV (reference sequence). Unmatched junction bases numbered 6, after V lost 2 bases and J lost 8 bases. This CDR3 comprises 14 residues. The CDR3 DNA sequence: TGTGCCAGCAGTTTAACGGGACAGGGTGGAGGCTACACCTTC. Its translation is CASSLTGQGGGYTF.

The chain carries TRBV24-1 and TRBJ2-3; a weak D match, TRBD2 (6 bases). The CDR3 covers 15 residues. The V and J ends lost 6 bases and 2 bases respectively, with 14 bases between them. Germline CDR1 is KGHDR and CDR2 is SFDVKD. The CDR3 reads CATSLSGAFTDTQYF. The CDR3 coding sequence is TGTGCCACCAGTTTGTCGGGAGCTTTCACAGATACGCAGTATTTT.

This clone was detected only a few times. The gene calls are TRBV19 and TRBJ1-4; 8 positions agree with TRBD1. CDR1 and CDR2 from the germline V gene are LNHDA and SQIVND (reference sequence). V was clipped by 3 bases and J by 4 bases; unmatched bases: 7. CDR3 length: 16 residues. The CDR3 is CASSIPGGLDNEKLFF. DNA for the CDR3: TGTGCCAGTAGTATTCCAGGGGGCTTGGATAATGAAAAACTGTTTTTT.

This chain uses TRBV10-2 with TRBJ2-3; maybe TRBD1 (5 bases). Germline V CDR1 and CDR2: WSHSY, SAAADI. There are 12 residues in the CDR3. V was pared by 6 bases and J by 7 bases, with 11 bases between. The CDR3 coding sequence is TGCGCCAGCAGGATACAGGCAAATACGCAGTATTTT. Its translation: CASRIQANTQYF.

This clone was seen once. The chain has TRBV11-2 and TRBJ1-1; maybe TRBD1 (5 bases). V lost 1 base and J 5 bases, leaving 8 bases between the germline ends. This CDR3 contains 13 residues. Per germline, CDR1 SGHAT and CDR2 FQNNGV. CDR3 in DNA: TGTGCCAGCAGCTTAGGGGGCAGGACTGAAGCTTTCTTT. Translation gives CASSLGGRTEAFF.

The chain joins TRBV15 to TRBJ2-1; 7 bases map to TRBD1. The CDR3 covers 15 residues. CDR1 and CDR2 from the germline V gene are LNHNV and YYDKDF (reference sequence). V was pared by 0 bases and J by 2 bases, with 1 base of the junction left unmatched. CDR3 in amino acids: CATSREGGTYNEQFF. CDR3 nucleotides: TGTGCCACCAGCAGAGAAGGGGGCACCTACAATGAGCAGTTCTTC.

The chain carries TRBV9 and TRBJ1-5, with TRBD1 as a possible D gene (6 bases). The CDR3 consists of 14 residues. The germline gives CDR1 SGDLS, CDR2 YYNGEE. V was cut by 0 bases and J by 9 bases, with 13 bases left in between. CDR3 protein: CASSVADTGWPQHF. The CDR3 DNA is TGTGCCAGCAGCGTAGCTGACACAGGGTGGCCCCAGCATTTT.

V is TRBV6-5 and J is TRBJ2-3; TRBD2 matches at 8 bases. CDR3 size: 14 residues. Germline V gene data show CDR1 as MNHEY and CDR2 as SVGAGI. Trimming removed 6 bases from V and 4 bases from J; junction bases left unmatched: 6. The chain's CDR3 is CASRAGGSADTQYF. The CDR3 nucleotides are TGTGCCAGCAGGGCGGGAGGTAGTGCAGATACGCAGTATTTT.

The chain joins TRBV7-2 to TRBJ2-1; 11 bases map to TRBD2. Germline CDR1 and CDR2: SGHTA and FQGNSA. V was clipped by 0 bases and J by 9 bases; unmatched bases: 4. This CDR3 has 15 residues. In DNA form, the CDR3 reads TGTGCCAGCAGCTTAGCTAGCGGGAGGGCTTCTGAGCAGTTCTTC. Protein sequence: CASSLASGRASEQFF.

The CDR3 nucleotides are TGCGCCAGCAGCTTGTTCGGACTAGTTGATGAGCAGTACTTC. Encoded protein: CASSLFGLVDEQYF. The chain is built from TRBV5-1 and TRBJ2-7, with TRBD2 identical over 7 bases. This CDR3 has 14 residues. V lost 1 base to trimming and J lost 7 bases; unmatched junction nucleotides: 8. CDR1 and CDR2 (germline): SGHRS, YFSETQ.

This clone was counted only a few times. The chain combines TRBV5-1 with TRBJ2-5, with 7 bases that match TRBD1. V trimming: 5 bases; J trimming: 4 bases; junction bases outside the gene matches: 2. The CDR3 is 12 amino acids. Germline CDR1 and CDR2: SGHRS and YFSETQ. The CDR3 DNA follows: TGCGCCAGCAGTCGGGACAGAGAGACCCAGTACTTC. Translating it yields CASSRDRETQYF.